The 24 T cell receptor beta chains listed next were all sequenced from one sample in a study of liver allograft versus peripheral blood T cells. Study-level information: T cell receptor repertoires in transplanted livers were compared with those in recipients' peripheral blood.

Each CDR3 protein gets one entry after TCRdb re-called the reads with MiXCR. Seen here are roughly 1,300 distinct CDR3 sequences, 13% observed once, and the top ten hold under 8.5%. The receptors were sampled from a human patient who had a liver transplant. Among the T cells, some may be from the graft donor.

This clonotype is judged medium-sized. The V call is TRBV7-2, the J call TRBJ2-3, with D perhaps being TRBD1 or TRBD2 (5 bases each). V lost 5 bases, J lost 8 bases, and 23 bases lay in between. Germline CDR1 and CDR2: SGHTA and FQGNSA. The CDR3 has 16 amino acids. CDR3 nucleotide sequence: TGTGCCAGCAGCCCGAGGGGTGGGGCCTCAACGGGTACGCAGTATTTT. Its protein product is CASSPRGGASTGTQYF.

The gene calls are TRBV5-1 and TRBJ1-2, with 11 bases lining up with TRBD1. This CDR3 has 13 amino acids. Germline V gives CDR1 SGHRS, CDR2 YFSETQ. J was trimmed by 6 bases and V by 5 bases; bases with no gene match: 3. The CDR3 region is CASRRTGGDGYTF. The CDR3 DNA sequence: TGCGCCAGCAGGCGGACAGGGGGCGATGGCTACACCTTC.

This clonotype is large (0.1 to 1%) by share. The chain links TRBV27 to TRBJ1-1; TRBD1 is a possible D gene (6 bases). The germline gives CDR1 MNHEY, CDR2 SMNVEV (reference sequence). The CDR3 is made up of 15 amino acids. Deletions cut 2 bases from V and 2 bases from J, with 12 bases between. The CDR3 bases are TGTGCCAGCAGTTTACGGGGGCCCCTCAACACTGAAGCTTTCTTT. Translation: CASSLRGPLNTEAFF.

By share of the sample, this clonotype is large. The chain joins TRBV7-2 to TRBJ1-2, with D uncertain. Germline CDR1 is SGHTA and CDR2 is FQGNSA. V lost 1 base and J 5 bases, leaving 5 bases between the germline ends. The CDR3 length is 12 residues. The CDR3 here is CASSLGGYGYTF. The CDR3 bases are TGTGCCAGCAGCTTAGGCGGATATGGCTACACCTTC. The full variable domain, with the rest looked up from reference TRBV7-2 and TRBJ1-2, is GAGVSQSPSNKVTEKGKDVELRCDPISGHTALYWYRQSLGQGLEFLIYFQGNSAPDKSGLPSDRFSAERTGGSVSTLTIQRTQQEDSAVYLCASSLGGYGYTFGSGTRLTVV.

The gene calls are TRBV7-2 and TRBJ2-1; TRBD2 matches at 8 bases. The CDR3 length is 15 residues. Germline trimming cut 5 bases from V and 10 bases from J; bases unmatched to any gene: 13. CDR1 is SGHTA and CDR2 is FQGNSA in the germline V gene. For the CDR3, the DNA is TGTGCCAGCAGCACCAACGGGGGGGCCTTAGGAGAGCAGTTCTTC. Protein product: CASSTNGGALGEQFF.

The CDR3 DNA reads TGTGCCAGCAGCCTCGGACAGGGTGAGCAGTACTTC. This gives the protein CASSLGQGEQYF. The gene calls are TRBV11-1 and TRBJ2-7, with 8 bases matching TRBD1. Germline trimming cut 5 bases from V and 7 bases from J; bases unmatched to any gene: 4. The length of the CDR3 is 12 residues. Germline CDR1 is SGHAT and CDR2 is FQDESV (reference sequence).

By proportion, this clonotype is medium-sized. The CDR3 bases are TGTGCCAGTAGAGTATTGCAGGGGGCTAATTTGACCCAGCATTTT. It yields the protein CASRVLQGANLTQHF. V and J are TRBV19 and TRBJ1-5; 8 bases map to TRBD1. V was pared by 6 bases and J by 11 bases, with 15 bases of the junction left unmatched. Germline lookup yields CDR1 LNHDA and CDR2 SQIVND (reference sequence). This CDR3 is built from 15 residues.

The chain employs TRBV27 and TRBJ1-1, with TRBD1 identical over 8 bases. Losses at the gene ends were 6 bases for V and 10 bases for J; bases not matched to a gene: 10. This CDR3 region has 13 residues. Germline values: CDR1 MNHEY, CDR2 SMNVEV (reference sequence). The CDR3 spells CASRPAGGAGAFF. DNA for the CDR3: TGTGCCAGCAGACCTGCAGGGGGCGCAGGAGCTTTCTTT.

This clonotype counts as medium-sized. The chain has TRBV12-3 or TRBV12-4 and TRBJ1-5, with D tentatively TRBD1 (5 bases). V was pared by 4 bases and J by 0 bases, with 10 bases between. This CDR3 comprises 15 residues. The CDR3 sequence is CASSSWGSSNQPQHF. CDR3 bases: TGTGCCAGCAGTTCCTGGGGGTCTAGCAATCAGCCCCAGCATTTT.

Sample share makes this clonotype large (0.1 to 1%). The chain links TRBV7-2 to TRBJ1-5; TRBD1 matches at 7 bases. The germline V gene encodes CDR1 SGHTA and CDR2 FQGNSA. V gave up 4 bases and J gave up 2 bases; unmatched junction bases: 5. CDR3 size: 15 residues. This CDR3 reads CASSSDTGGNQPQHF. In DNA form, the CDR3 reads TGTGCCAGCAGCTCCGATACAGGGGGCAATCAGCCCCAGCATTTT.

This clonotype is medium-sized by share. The chain couples TRBV7-9 to TRBJ1-1; unclear D gene. V was cut by 1 base and J by 1 base, with 10 bases left in between. The germline gives CDR1 SEHNR, CDR2 FQNEAQ (reference sequence). This CDR3 is 15 amino acids long. The CDR3 here is CASSLVSGKNTEAFF. Here the CDR3 DNA reads TGTGCCAGCAGCTTAGTTTCGGGCAAGAACACTGAAGCTTTCTTT.

J is TRBJ1-1 and V is TRBV20-1; tentatively, D is TRBD1 (6 bases). The germline CDR1 and CDR2 sequences are DFQATT and SNEGSKA (reference sequence). Trimming took off 6 bases at V and 4 bases at J, with 27 bases between the two ends. The length of the CDR3 is 17 residues. CDR3: CSARERFIRGSTTEAFF. For the CDR3, the DNA is TGCAGTGCCCGAGAGAGGTTTATCAGGGGCTCGACCACTGAAGCTTTCTTT.

By sample share, this clonotype is large. This chain connects TRBV19 to TRBJ1-4; TRBD1 matches at 8 bases. With 5 bases clipped from V and 1 base from J, the junction kept 3 bases outside the gene matches. CDR1 LNHDA and CDR2 SQIVND come from the germline V gene (reference sequence). The CDR3 spans 15 residues. The CDR3: CASSVDRETNEKLFF. CDR3 coding DNA: TGTGCCAGTAGTGTGGACAGGGAAACTAATGAAAAACTGTTTTTT.

This clonotype was seen repeatedly, ten times or more. V and J are TRBV11-2 and TRBJ1-5; D gene uncertain. Germline assignment: CDR1 SGHAT and CDR2 FQNNGV. This CDR3 has 14 amino acids. Trimming cost V 3 bases and J 2 bases, with 8 bases left between them. The CDR3: CASSFPGGNQPQHF. The CDR3 nucleotides read TGTGCCAGCAGCTTCCCCGGGGGCAATCAGCCCCAGCATTTT.

V and J are TRBV11-2 and TRBJ1-2; TRBD1 agrees at 8 bases. The CDR3 is made up of 13 amino acids. The V and J ends lost 0 bases and 8 bases, in that order; junction bases with no gene match: 2. The germline V gene encodes CDR1 SGHAT and CDR2 FQNNGV. CDR3 region: CASSLDRGRGYTF. The CDR3 DNA is TGTGCCAGCAGCTTAGACAGGGGGCGCGGCTACACCTTC.

Judged by abundance, this clonotype is large (0.1 to 1%). V is TRBV6-1 and J is TRBJ2-3; D remains unclear. V was pared by 0 bases and J by 6 bases, with 4 bases between. Per germline, CDR1 MNHNS and CDR2 SASEGT. The CDR3 loop spans 12 amino acids. CDR3 nucleotides: TGTGCCAGCAGTGAAGCCGCGGATACGCAGTATTTT. It encodes CASSEAADTQYF.

By sample share, this clonotype is medium-sized. The V and J genes are TRBV24-1 and TRBJ2-1; D is unresolved. Germline loops: CDR1 KGHDR, CDR2 SFDVKD. This CDR3 comprises 14 residues. V lost 5 bases, J lost 10 bases, and 17 bases lay in between. The CDR3 DNA reads TGTGCCACCAGTGCGAGCAACGCAATTGGGGAGCAGTTCTTC. Translated: CATSASNAIGEQFF.

This clonotype is categorized as medium-sized (0.01 to 0.1%). V and J are TRBV6-1 and TRBJ1-5; D gene unclear. Germline V CDR1 and CDR2: MNHNS, SASEGT. The CDR3 is made up of 15 amino acids. V was clipped by 7 bases and J by 1 base, with 14 bases between them. CDR3 region: CASTSSGRSNQPQHF. The CDR3 bases are TGTGCCAGCACTTCCTCGGGAAGGAGCAATCAGCCCCAGCATTTT.

Within the sample, this clonotype is large. The rearrangement uses TRBV29-1 and TRBJ1-2, with a tentative D call TRBD1 (5 bases). This CDR3 is 13 amino acids long. The V and J ends lost 3 bases and 5 bases respectively, with 13 bases between them. The germline CDR1 and CDR2 sequences are SQVTM and ANQGSEA. The chain's CDR3 is CSVDRGAIYGYTF. The CDR3 nucleotides are TGCAGCGTTGATCGAGGGGCCATTTATGGCTACACCTTC.

The V call is TRBV6-5, the J call TRBJ1-1; TRBD1 aligns across 11 bases. In germline, CDR1 is MNHEY, CDR2 SVGAGI. The CDR3 length is 15 residues. V was pared by 2 bases and J by 5 bases, with 4 bases of the junction left unmatched. In nucleotides, the CDR3 is TGTGCCAGCAGTTACGAAGGGACAGGGGGAACTGAAGCTTTCTTT. Translation: CASSYEGTGGTEAFF.

The gene calls are TRBV7-9 and TRBJ2-2; 8 bases line up with TRBD2. Germline V gene sequence: CDR1 SEHNR, CDR2 FQNEAQ (reference sequence). With V trimmed by 4 bases and J by 3 bases, 7 bases remained unmatched. The CDR3 loop spans 16 amino acids. The CDR3 DNA sequence: TGTGCCAGCAGCTCCTTTAGCGGGATCTACACCGGGGAGCTGTTTTTT. This codes for CASSSFSGIYTGELFF.

This clonotype is categorized as medium-sized. The J gene is TRBJ2-5, the V gene TRBV7-9, with TRBD2 as a possible D gene (6 bases). In germline, CDR1 is SEHNR, CDR2 FQNEAQ (reference sequence). The CDR3 is made up of 15 amino acids. Trimming took 5 bases from V and 2 from J, leaving 15 bases between them. The CDR3 DNA reads TGTGCCAGCAGCCTCTTCGGGAGTTCGCAAGAGACCCAGTACTTC. Protein sequence: CASSLFGSSQETQYF.

This clonotype ranks as medium-sized. The gene calls are TRBV12-3 or TRBV12-4 and TRBJ1-5; D is undetermined. With 3 bases removed from V and 0 bases from J, the gap between germline ends came to 9 bases. The CDR3 loop spans 15 amino acids. In DNA, the CDR3 is TGTGCCAGCAGTTTTCGCGGGAATAGCAATCAGCCCCAGCATTTT. Its protein is CASSFRGNSNQPQHF.

By share, this clonotype ranks as medium-sized (0.01 to 0.1%). The chain uses TRBV6-2 or TRBV6-3 and TRBJ2-7; 13 nucleotides match TRBD2. The CDR3 totals 15 residues. The V gene end was trimmed by 6 bases and the J gene end by 0 bases; junction bases not matched to a gene: 2. CDR1 and CDR2 (germline): MNHEY, SVGEGT. The CDR3 region is CASRLAGGSSYEQYV. DNA for the CDR3: TGTGCCAGCAGACTAGCGGGAGGGAGCTCCTACGAGCAGTACGTC.